Listed below are T cell receptor beta chains from one sample, sequenced in a study of blood T cells in healthy people across ages. A single record per CDR3 protein comes from TCRdb applying MiXCR to the 5' RACE reads. Among more than 800,000 distinct CDR3 sequences listed, around 26% were seen once. Sample: blood. The receptors shown here come from a woman aged 80 or over in good health. Each CDR3 is given with its conserved first and last residue. D genes are given only for firm matches. The size of a clone is reported for some rows only, either as once, few or many, or as a class for expanded clones.

v_call: TRBV27; j_call: TRBJ2-7; d_call: TRBD2; clone_size: -; cdr3_aa: CASGLAGGRETLYF; cdr3_nt: TGTGCCAGCGGACTAGCGGGGGGCCGGGAGACCCTGTACTTC
v_call: TRBV20-1; j_call: TRBJ2-1; d_call: -; clone_size: -; cdr3_aa: CSARGGQETQFF; cdr3_nt: TGCAGTGCTAGAGGCGGCCAAGAGACCCAGTTCTTC
v_call: TRBV7-9; j_call: TRBJ1-2; d_call: -; clone_size: many; cdr3_aa: CASSSPRSGSYGYTF; cdr3_nt: TGTGCCAGCAGCTCCCCCAGGTCAGGGAGTTATGGCTACACCTTC
v_call: TRBV9; j_call: TRBJ2-1; d_call: TRBD2; clone_size: many; cdr3_aa: CASSVAPSGGNNEQFF; cdr3_nt: TGTGCCAGCAGCGTAGCACCGAGCGGGGGAAACAATGAGCAGTTCTTC
v_call: TRBV20-1; j_call: TRBJ2-5; d_call: TRBD2; clone_size: many; cdr3_aa: CSARDRPSGGVGETQYF; cdr3_nt: TGCAGTGCTAGAGATAGGCCTAGCGGGGGAGTCGGGGAGACCCAGTACTTC
v_call: TRBV18; j_call: TRBJ2-7; d_call: -; clone_size: many; cdr3_aa: CASSPRRDTDYEQYF; cdr3_nt: TGTGCCAGCTCACCACGCCGGGACACTGACTACGAGCAGTACTTC
v_call: TRBV29-1; j_call: TRBJ1-2; d_call: -; clone_size: many; cdr3_aa: CSVEGAGVNYGYTF; cdr3_nt: TGCAGCGTTGAAGGAGCAGGGGTTAACTATGGCTACACCTTC
v_call: TRBV19; j_call: TRBJ2-1; d_call: TRBD2; clone_size: few; cdr3_aa: CASSKGGGPLYNEQFF; cdr3_nt: TGTGCCAGTAGTAAAGGCGGGGGGCCATTATACAATGAGCAGTTCTTC
v_call: TRBV7-2; j_call: TRBJ2-5; d_call: -; clone_size: -; cdr3_aa: CASSRGGTPRSVQYF; cdr3_nt: TGTGCCAGCAGCCGAGGCGGGACACCTCGGTCGGTCCAGTACTTC
v_call: TRBV7-9; j_call: TRBJ1-2; d_call: -; clone_size: many; cdr3_aa: CASSAQGSYGYTF; cdr3_nt: TGTGCCAGCAGCGCACAGGGAAGCTATGGCTACACCTTC
v_call: TRBV14; j_call: TRBJ2-3; d_call: TRBD1; clone_size: many; cdr3_aa: CASSQVTGGLTDTQYF; cdr3_nt: TGTGCCAGCAGCCAAGTTACAGGGGGGCTTACAGATACGCAGTATTTT
v_call: TRBV7-2; j_call: TRBJ2-5; d_call: -; clone_size: many; cdr3_aa: CASSLDTNQIETQYF; cdr3_nt: TGTGCCAGCAGCTTAGATACTAACCAGATAGAGACCCAGTACTTC
v_call: TRBV20-1; j_call: TRBJ2-1; d_call: -; clone_size: many; cdr3_aa: CSAQGTLSYNEQFF; cdr3_nt: TGCAGTGCTCAGGGGACTCTATCTTACAATGAGCAGTTCTTC
v_call: TRBV18; j_call: TRBJ2-5; d_call: TRBD1; clone_size: -; cdr3_aa: CASSPTDRGGCGTQYF; cdr3_nt: TGTGCCAGCTCACCGACAGACAGGGGGGGATGCGGGACCCAGTACTTC
v_call: TRBV7-8; j_call: TRBJ2-1; d_call: TRBD1; clone_size: few; cdr3_aa: CASSPRQGKDEQFF; cdr3_nt: TGTGCCAGCAGCCCACGACAGGGGAAGGATGAGCAGTTCTTC
v_call: TRBV5-6; j_call: TRBJ1-6; d_call: TRBD1; clone_size: few; cdr3_aa: CASSLGDRARGSPLHF; cdr3_nt: TGTGCCAGCAGCTTGGGTGACAGGGCCAGAGGCTCACCCCTCCACTTT
v_call: TRBV15; j_call: TRBJ2-3; d_call: -; clone_size: few; cdr3_aa: CATSRARDTQYF; cdr3_nt: TGTGCCACCAGCAGAGCGCGAGATACGCAGTATTTT
v_call: TRBV7-2; j_call: TRBJ2-5; d_call: -; clone_size: many; cdr3_aa: CASSLNRAQETQYF; cdr3_nt: TGTGCCAGCAGCTTAAACAGGGCCCAAGAGACCCAGTACTTC
v_call: TRBV27; j_call: TRBJ2-1; d_call: TRBD2; clone_size: many; cdr3_aa: CASSLLSGGGNEQFF; cdr3_nt: TGTGCCAGCAGTCTCCTTAGCGGGGGGGGCAATGAGCAGTTCTTC
v_call: TRBV7-9; j_call: TRBJ1-2; d_call: TRBD1; clone_size: few; cdr3_aa: CASSPQGASNYGYTF; cdr3_nt: TGTGCCAGCAGCCCACAGGGGGCTAGTAACTATGGCTACACCTTC
v_call: TRBV28; j_call: TRBJ2-5; d_call: -; clone_size: -; cdr3_aa: CASTPKYQETQYF; cdr3_nt: TGTGCCAGCACCCCAAAGTACCAAGAGACCCAGTACTTC
v_call: TRBV24-1; j_call: TRBJ2-7; d_call: -; clone_size: -; cdr3_aa: CATSDTGLNYEQYF; cdr3_nt: TGTGCCACCAGTGATACGGGCCTGAACTACGAGCAGTACTTC
v_call: TRBV7-9; j_call: TRBJ2-5; d_call: TRBD1; clone_size: -; cdr3_aa: CASSFNWDRGKETQYF; cdr3_nt: TGTGCCAGCAGCTTCAATTGGGACAGGGGTAAAGAGACCCAGTACTTC
v_call: TRBV7-2; j_call: TRBJ1-2; d_call: -; clone_size: many; cdr3_aa: CASRATDRGGYTF; cdr3_nt: TGTGCCAGCAGGGCTACAGATCGTGGGGGCTACACCTTC
v_call: TRBV29-1; j_call: TRBJ2-7; d_call: -; clone_size: -; cdr3_aa: CSVGLEYF; cdr3_nt: TGCAGCGTTGGTTTGGAGTACTTC
v_call: TRBV7-2; j_call: TRBJ2-1; d_call: TRBD1; clone_size: many; cdr3_aa: CASSPGPRGQVEQFF; cdr3_nt: TGTGCCAGCAGCCCGGGGCCCAGGGGGCAGGTTGAGCAGTTCTTC
v_call: TRBV7-9; j_call: TRBJ1-4; d_call: -; clone_size: -; cdr3_aa: CASSFQRRVGSEKLFF; cdr3_nt: TGTGCCAGCAGCTTTCAGCGCCGGGTGGGGAGTGAAAAACTGTTTTTT
v_call: TRBV20-1; j_call: TRBJ1-2; d_call: -; clone_size: many; cdr3_aa: CSARGEVPYGYTF; cdr3_nt: TGCAGTGCTAGAGGGGAGGTCCCCTATGGCTACACCTTC
v_call: TRBV4-1; j_call: TRBJ2-3; d_call: -; clone_size: -; cdr3_aa: CASSQVGQGANEGYF; cdr3_nt: -